This is a list of T cell receptor beta chains from one sample in a study of T cell changes during pregnancy in multiple sclerosis. Here immunoSEQ multiplex PCR was the method, and the copy in TCRdb shows in-frame clones only, minus some. The sample has approximately 70,000 clones, more than 85% seen once. This specimen consisted of peripheral blood, obtained in the first trimester of pregnancy. These receptor sequences come from a female donor in good health, enrolled as a control in a pregnancy study. Both conserved end residues are trimmed from each CDR3. A clone size is listed for some rows: how often the clone was seen (once, few, many), or a class if it is expanded.

clone size	V gene	J gene	CDR3 protein
-	TRBV19	TRBJ2-7	ASSRALAANSYEQY
-	TRBV5-6	TRBJ2-2	ASSFWGRRAGELF
-	TRBV7-2	TRBJ1-5	ASSPGHFSNQPQH
-	TRBV15	TRBJ2-1	ATSRVSGNEQF
once	TRBV5-6	TRBJ2-7	ASSSLLGSQY
-	TRBV5-5	TRBJ2-7	ASSDSGREGMPYEQY
-	TRBV5-1	TRBJ2-5	ASSLVPSGGRRETQY
-	TRBV4-2	TRBJ2-7	ASSQLAGSSYEQY
-	TRBV5-1	TRBJ2-5	ASSLPRLPGTGGETQY
-	TRBV28	TRBJ2-7	ASSSPIYEQY
-	TRBV6-1	TRBJ1-5	ASRLEGGSNQPQH
-	TRBV27	TRBJ2-1	ASSGRGGQGGYNEQF
-	TRBV9	TRBJ2-5	ASSVEEGGGETQY
-	TRBV6-1	TRBJ2-1	ASSEWRQYNEQF
-	TRBV6-1	TRBJ2-3	ASSRETTDTQY
-	TRBV5-1	TRBJ2-1	ASSLDWTSGTNEQF
-	TRBV4-1	TRBJ2-2	ASSPRGLAGNTGELF